These 2 T cell receptor beta chains share one sample of origin, sequenced in a study of T cells in Graves' hyperthyroidism and ophthalmopathy. The TCR beta CDR3 regions underwent amplification using RNA transcripts as the source. An initial round of RT-PCR targeting the TCR CDR3 relied on the HTBI primer set. TCRdb re-called the multiplex PCR reads with MiXCR, one entry per CDR3 protein. The sample has approximately 530,000 distinct CDR3 sequences; 15% to 20% are singletons. Specimen: blood. The receptors stem from a man aged 40-49 years with Graves' ophthalmopathy.

CDR3 amino acids: CATSSGLAVQETQYF. The CDR3 coding sequence is TGTGCCACCAGCAGCGGACTAGCGGTTCAAGAGACCCAGTACTTC. The chain couples TRBV15 to TRBJ2-5, with 10 bases identical to TRBD2. The CDR3 extends over 15 amino acids. The V gene end was trimmed by 3 bases and the J gene end by 2 bases; junction bases not matched to a gene: 3. Per germline, CDR1 LNHNV and CDR2 YYDKDF (reference sequence).

There are many counts of this clonotype. The chain links TRBV5-8 to TRBJ2-7, with 8 bases fitting TRBD2. Trimming cost V 2 bases and J 4 bases; bases outside gene matches: 5. This CDR3 contains 14 residues. The V gene's germline CDR1 is SGHTS and CDR2 YDEGEE. In DNA, the CDR3 is TGTGCCAGCAGCTTAGCGGGAGCGAGTTACGAGCAGTACTTC. Protein sequence: CASSLAGASYEQYF.